This entry features one T cell receptor beta chain sequence. The antigen is undetermined. The V and J ends lost 5 bases and 3 bases, in that order; junction bases with no gene match: 3. Germline CDR1 reads SEHNR; CDR2 reads FQNEAQ (reference sequence). The CDR3 extends over 13 amino acids. The data were taken from a study of PD-1 blockade in classical Hodgkin lymphoma. General study results and limits: By C4D1, diversity of CD4+ TCRs had risen significantly, whereas that of CD8+ TCRs had not. The study reported lower baseline TCR diversity in newly diagnosed patients than in healthy donors.

The method was immunoSEQ multiplex PCR; TCRdb's version includes in-frame clones alone and lacks a portion of them. Here the sample spans approximately 65,000 clones, 91% being singletons. Specified time point: cycle 4 day 1 (C4D1), after around six weeks of nivolumab. Brentuximab vedotin exposure varied among the patients, all of whom had relapsed after autologous stem cell transplantation. This TCR was recovered from a human donor with classical Hodgkin lymphoma. The material was peripheral blood mononuclear cells (PBMCs), obtained before the fourth cycle of nivolumab. This chain connects TRBV7-9 to TRBJ2-5; 7 bases fit TRBD1. The CDR3 DNA follows: TGTGCCAGCAGCAAGGGGACAGAAGAGACCCAGTACTTC. It specifies CASSKGTEETQYF.